Following are 14 T cell receptor beta chains from one sample sequenced in a study of PD-L1 blockade in urothelial cancer. Time point of the sample: pretreatment peripheral blood. Generated by immunoSEQ multiplex PCR, the TCRdb table keeps only in-frame clones and is missing some. The sample shows approximately 56,000 clones, over 75% of them seen only once. This sample comprised PBMCs, obtained around atezolizumab (anti-PD-L1) treatment. Receptors originate from a man between 65 and 79 years old with urothelial cancer.

This chain links TRBV19 with TRBJ2-7; 8 bases line up with TRBD1. Germline V gene sequence: CDR1 LNHDA, CDR2 SQIVND (reference sequence). Trimming cost V 5 bases and J 3 bases; bases outside gene matches: 9. There are 15 residues in the CDR3. The CDR3 coding sequence is TGTGCCAGTAGTCCCCTGGGGGACAGGCGCTACGAGCAGTACTTC. Translating gives CASSPLGDRRYEQYF.

J is TRBJ2-1 and V is TRBV5-1, with 13 positions matching TRBD2. J gave up 8 bases and V 3 bases, and 2 bases lay outside the gene matches. This CDR3 region has 14 residues. Germline lookup yields CDR1 SGHRS and CDR2 YFSETQ. The CDR3 DNA sequence: TGCGCCAGCAGCTCCGGGACTAGCGGGGATGAGCAGTTCTTC. It translates to CASSSGTSGDEQFF.

The chain is built from TRBV5-1 and TRBJ1-3, with D hard to call. V was clipped by 0 bases and J by 0 bases, with 10 bases between them. The CDR3 sequence is 16 residues long. Germline CDR1 and CDR2: SGHRS and YFSETQ. The CDR3 coding sequence is TGCGCCAGCAGCTTGGTTGGCAGAAGCTCTGGAAACACCATATATTTT. It yields the protein CASSLVGRSSGNTIYF. Based on the CDR3 plus reference TRBV5-1 and TRBJ1-3, the full variable domain is KAGVTQTPRYLIKTRGQQVTLSCSPISGHRSVSWYQQTPGQGLQFLFEYFSETQRNKGNFPGRFSGRQFSNSRSEMNVSTLELGDSALYLCASSLVGRSSGNTIYFGEGSWLTVV.

The chain recombines TRBV4-1 with TRBJ2-3, with 11 bases matching TRBD2. Germline lookup yields CDR1 MGHRA and CDR2 YSYEKL. This CDR3 is built from 18 residues. With V trimmed by 2 bases and J by 14 bases, 21 bases remained unmatched. This chain's CDR3 is CASSQLAPGLADHRYAYF. In DNA, the CDR3 is TGCGCCAGCAGCCAACTAGCTCCGGGACTAGCGGATCACAGATACGCGTATTTT.

V is TRBV7-9 and J is TRBJ2-1; 10 bases agree with TRBD2. The CDR3 is 16 amino acids. V gave up 6 bases and J gave up 6 bases; unmatched junction bases: 11. Germline CDR1 SEHNR, CDR2 FQNEAQ (reference sequence). CDR3 bases: TGTGCCAGCAGTTCACTAGCGGGAACAGTAGGCAATGAGCAGTTCTTC. This gives the protein CASSSLAGTVGNEQFF.

The rearrangement joins TRBV5-1 to TRBJ2-1; D unclear. Trimming removed 4 bases at V and 3 bases at J, with 5 bases between. The CDR3 runs 12 residues. CDR1 and CDR2 (germline): SGHRS, YFSETQ. CDR3 region: CASSDNYNEQFF. CDR3 nucleotide sequence: TGCGCCAGCAGCGACAACTACAATGAGCAGTTCTTC.

The chain couples TRBV28 to TRBJ2-2; the D is unclear. Germline CDR1 and CDR2: MDHEN and SYDVKM. There are 13 residues in the CDR3. V was clipped by 3 bases and J by 7 bases, with 9 bases between them. CDR3 DNA sequence: TGTGCCAGCAGTTTCCACGGGTACGGGGAGCTGTTTTTT. It translates to CASSFHGYGELFF.

The J gene is TRBJ2-1, the V gene TRBV18, with TRBD1 identical over 9 bases. This CDR3 has 15 amino acids. CDR1 and CDR2 from the germline V gene are KGHSH and LQKENI. Unmatched junction bases numbered 8, after V lost 6 bases and J lost 5 bases. The CDR3 reads CASSEGTGPHNEQFF. The CDR3 bases are TGTGCCAGCTCCGAGGGGACAGGGCCCCACAATGAGCAGTTCTTC.

J is TRBJ2-3 and V is TRBV19; TRBD1 matches at 10 bases. The CDR3 length is 16 residues. Unmatched junction bases numbered 5, after V lost 3 bases and J lost 2 bases. Germline V lookup: CDR1 LNHDA, CDR2 SQIVND (reference sequence). CDR3 sequence reads: CASSMSGTGATDTQYF. DNA for the CDR3: TGTGCCAGTAGTATGTCCGGGACAGGGGCCACAGATACGCAGTATTTT.

This clone was seen more than once but under ten times. The CDR3 loop reads CASSPSSEGGELFF. In DNA form, the CDR3 reads TGCGCCAGCAGCCCCAGTAGCGAAGGCGGGGAGCTGTTTTTT. The genes are TRBV5-1 and TRBJ2-2; possible D gene TRBD2, 5 bases. The CDR3 spans 14 residues. Germline CDR1 SGHRS, CDR2 YFSETQ. V was shortened by 4 bases and J by 7 bases, with 14 bases between the two germline ends.

V usage is TRBV7-2 and J usage is TRBJ1-1; D unclear. Germline lookup yields CDR1 SGHTA and CDR2 FQGNSA. Deletions cut 4 bases from V and 6 bases from J, with 18 bases between. CDR3 size: 15 residues. CDR3 protein: CASSSPALLAPEAFF. DNA of the CDR3: TGTGCCAGCAGCTCGCCAGCTCTCCTAGCACCTGAAGCTTTCTTT.

The chain links TRBV6-1 to TRBJ1-2; no reliable D call. V gave up 3 bases and J gave up 4 bases, with 12 bases separating them. This CDR3 contains 14 residues. Per the germline V gene, CDR1 is MNHNS and CDR2 is SASEGT. As DNA, the CDR3 is TGTGCCAGCAGTGATGGGAGTGAGGGCTATGGCTACACCTTC. Translation gives CASSDGSEGYGYTF.

This chain links TRBV5-1 with TRBJ2-7; D is perhaps TRBD2 (6 bases). In germline, CDR1 is SGHRS, CDR2 YFSETQ. The CDR3 runs 16 residues. Trimming stripped 6 bases from V and 1 base from J, with 20 bases between. The CDR3 region is CASNHLPGLGSYEQYF. The CDR3 bases are TGCGCCAGCAACCATTTGCCGGGACTGGGGTCCTACGAGCAGTACTTC.

CDR3 amino acids: CASSPYEGAGQPQHF. CDR3 nucleotide sequence: TGTGCCAGCAGCCCGTACGAGGGGGCGGGTCAGCCCCAGCATTTT. The gene calls are TRBV7-8 and TRBJ1-5; 7 bases are shared with TRBD1. The junction had 10 bases not matched to a gene; V was cut back by 5 bases and J by 6 bases. The CDR3 sequence is 15 residues long. CDR1 is SGHVS and CDR2 is FQNEAQ in the germline V gene.